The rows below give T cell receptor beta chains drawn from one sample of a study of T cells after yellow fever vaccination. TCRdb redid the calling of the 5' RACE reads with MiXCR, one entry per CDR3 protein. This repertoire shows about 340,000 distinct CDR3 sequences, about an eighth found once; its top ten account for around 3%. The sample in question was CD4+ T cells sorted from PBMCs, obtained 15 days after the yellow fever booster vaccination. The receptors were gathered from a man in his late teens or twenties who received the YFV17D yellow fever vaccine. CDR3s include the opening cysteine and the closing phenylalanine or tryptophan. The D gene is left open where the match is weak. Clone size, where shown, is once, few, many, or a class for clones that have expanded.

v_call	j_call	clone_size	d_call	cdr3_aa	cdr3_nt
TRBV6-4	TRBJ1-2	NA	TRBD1	CASRRQGILGYGYTF	TGTGCCAGCAGACGACAGGGTATCTTAGGCTATGGCTACACCTTC
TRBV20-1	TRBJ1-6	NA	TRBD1	CSAPGTGGTKVDSPLHF	TGCAGTGCTCCCGGGACAGGGGGAACTAAAGTGGATTCACCCCTCCACTTT
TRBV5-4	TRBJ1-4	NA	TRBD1	CASSWRGHDEKLFF	TGTGCCAGCAGCTGGAGGGGGCACGATGAAAAACTGTTTTTT
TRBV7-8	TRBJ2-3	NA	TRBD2	CASSLGGRGGTDTQYF	TGTGCCAGCAGCTTAGGCGGGCGGGGGGGCACAGATACGCAGTATTTT
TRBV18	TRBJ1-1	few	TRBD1	CASSGDREWTEAFF	TGTGCCAGCTCTGGGGACAGGGAGTGGACTGAAGCTTTCTTT
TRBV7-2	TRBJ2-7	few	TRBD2	CASSLLAGGPYEQYF	TGTGCCAGCAGCTTACTAGCGGGGGGGCCCTACGAGCAGTACTTC
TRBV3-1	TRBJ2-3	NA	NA	CASSRMTGDTQYF	TGTGCCAGCAGCCGAATGACTGGAGATACGCAGTATTTT
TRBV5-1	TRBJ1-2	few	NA	CASSSWVGARKDGYTF	TGCGCCAGCAGCTCTTGGGTGGGGGCAAGGAAGGATGGCTACACCTTC
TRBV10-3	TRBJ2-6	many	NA	CAISAAQGTSSGANVLTF	TGTGCCATCAGTGCCGCCCAGGGAACAAGCTCTGGGGCCAACGTCCTGACTTTC
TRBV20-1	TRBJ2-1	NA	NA	CSARAGLGNEQFF	TGCAGTGCTAGAGCGGGACTTGGTAATGAGCAGTTCTTC
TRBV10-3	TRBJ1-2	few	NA	CAISGGGYGYTF	TGTGCCATCAGTGGAGGAGGATACGGCTACACCTTC
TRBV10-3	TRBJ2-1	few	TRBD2	CAISGQSGGALNEQFF	TGTGCCATCAGTGGCCAAAGCGGGGGGGCCCTGAATGAGCAGTTCTTC
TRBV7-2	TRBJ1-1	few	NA	CASGWSTEAFF	TGTGCCAGCGGGTGGAGCACTGAAGCTTTCTTT
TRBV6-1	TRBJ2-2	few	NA	CASRRTTNTGELFF	TGTGCCAGCAGGAGGACTACCAACACCGGGGAGCTGTTTTTT
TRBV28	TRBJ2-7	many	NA	CATLDPSAGEQYF	TGTGCCACCCTGGATCCCTCTGCTGGGGAGCAGTACTTC
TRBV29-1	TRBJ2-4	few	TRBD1	CSALPGTGLIQYF	TGCAGCGCCCTCCCCGGGACAGGGCTCATTCAGTACTTC
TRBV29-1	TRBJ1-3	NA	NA	CSVDTAGNTIYF	TGCAGCGTGGACACTGCTGGAAACACCATATATTTT
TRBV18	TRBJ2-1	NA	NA	CASSPPSVAPFF	TGTGCCAGCTCACCTCCCTCCGTAGCGCCGTTCTTC
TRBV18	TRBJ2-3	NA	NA	CASSPRDTDTLYF	TGTGCCAGCTCACCCCGAGACACAGATACGCTGTATTTT
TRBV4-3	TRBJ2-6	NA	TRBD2	CASSQDLPRGGAGANVLTF	TGCGCCAGCAGCCAAGATCTGCCGAGGGGAGGGGCTGGGGCCAACGTCCTGACTTTC
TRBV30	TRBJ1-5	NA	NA	CAWSGGSQPQQF	TGTGCCTGGAGTGGGGGGTCTCAGCCCCAGCAATTT
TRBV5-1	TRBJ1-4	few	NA	CASSSTASPEKLFF	TGCGCCAGCAGCTCGACAGCTAGTCCGGAAAAACTGTTTTTT
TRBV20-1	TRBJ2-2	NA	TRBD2	CSASSAGVNTGELFF	TGCAGTGCTAGTTCGGCGGGGGTGAACACCGGGGAGCTGTTTTTT
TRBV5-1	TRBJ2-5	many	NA	CASSFRGAIKLETQYF	TGCGCCAGCAGCTTTCGGGGGGCAATTAAGTTGGAGACCCAGTACTTC
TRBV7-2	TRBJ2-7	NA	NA	CASRQRQSLRDEQYF	TGTGCCAGCAGGCAGAGACAGTCTCTTAGGGACGAGCAGTACTTC
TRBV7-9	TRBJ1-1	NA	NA	CASRKRGRVDTEAFF	TGTGCCAGCAGGAAACGGGGCAGGGTGGACACTGAAGCTTTCTTT
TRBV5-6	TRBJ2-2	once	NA	CASSYPWGGDTGELFF	TGTGCCAGCAGCTACCCCTGGGGCGGGGACACCGGGGAGCTGTTTTTT
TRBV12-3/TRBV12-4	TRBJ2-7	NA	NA	CASRTGVGYGEQYF	TGTGCCAGCAGAACAGGTGTTGGGTACGGCGAGCAGTACTTC
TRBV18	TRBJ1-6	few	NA	CASSPRGGSDNSPLHF	TGTGCCAGCTCACCAAGGGGGGGCTCTGATAATTCACCCCTCCACTTT
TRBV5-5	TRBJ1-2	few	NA	CASSKNRDGNYGYTF	TGTGCCAGCAGCAAAAACCGGGACGGGAACTATGGCTACACCTTC
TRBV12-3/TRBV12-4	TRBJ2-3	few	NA	CASSFMGEGTDTQYF	TGTGCCAGCAGTTTTATGGGGGAGGGCACAGATACGCAGTATTTT
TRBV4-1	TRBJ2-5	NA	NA	CASSQDTSPETQYF	TGCGCCAGCAGCCAAGATACGAGCCCAGAGACCCAGTACTTC
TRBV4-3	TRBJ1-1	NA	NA	CASSQDMRRNTEAFF	TGCGCCAGCAGCCAAGATATGAGGAGGAACACTGAAGCTTTCTTT
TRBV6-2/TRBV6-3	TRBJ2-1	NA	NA	CASSYGGSNSEQFF	TGTGCCAGCAGTTACGGGGGGAGCAACAGTGAGCAGTTCTTC
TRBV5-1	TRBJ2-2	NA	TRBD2	CASSLSLAGFNTGELFF	TGCGCCAGCAGCTTGTCGCTAGCGGGGTTCAACACCGGGGAGCTGTTTTTT
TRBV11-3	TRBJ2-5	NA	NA	CASSWDSAGETQYF	TGTGCCAGCAGCTGGGACTCCGCCGGAGAGACCCAGTACTTC
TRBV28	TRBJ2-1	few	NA	CASSSPLYNEQFF	TGTGCCAGCAGTTCCCCCCTCTACAATGAGCAGTTCTTC
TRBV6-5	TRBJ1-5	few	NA	CASSISQAYSNQPQHF	TGTGCCAGCAGCATTTCACAGGCCTATAGCAATCAGCCCCAGCATTTT
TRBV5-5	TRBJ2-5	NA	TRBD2	CASIWTSGGQETQYF	TGTGCCAGCATTTGGACTAGCGGGGGCCAAGAGACCCAGTACTTC
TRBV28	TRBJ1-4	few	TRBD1	CASGTAINEKLFF	TGTGCCAGCGGGACAGCGATCAATGAAAAACTGTTTTTT